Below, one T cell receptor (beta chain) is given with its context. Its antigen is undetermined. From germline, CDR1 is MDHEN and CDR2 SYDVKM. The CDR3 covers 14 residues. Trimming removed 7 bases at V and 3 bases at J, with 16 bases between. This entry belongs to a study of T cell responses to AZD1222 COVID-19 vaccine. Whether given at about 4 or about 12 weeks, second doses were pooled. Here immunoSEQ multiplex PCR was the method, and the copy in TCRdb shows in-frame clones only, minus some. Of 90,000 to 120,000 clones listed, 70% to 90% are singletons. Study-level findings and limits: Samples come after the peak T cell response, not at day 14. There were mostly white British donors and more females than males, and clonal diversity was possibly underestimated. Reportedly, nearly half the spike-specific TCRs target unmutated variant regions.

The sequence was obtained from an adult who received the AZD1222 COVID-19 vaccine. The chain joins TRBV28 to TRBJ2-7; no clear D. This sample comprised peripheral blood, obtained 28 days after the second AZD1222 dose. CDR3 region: CASTKLGPDYEQYF. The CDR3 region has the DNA TGTGCCAGCACTAAGCTGGGCCCAGACTACGAGCAGTACTTC.